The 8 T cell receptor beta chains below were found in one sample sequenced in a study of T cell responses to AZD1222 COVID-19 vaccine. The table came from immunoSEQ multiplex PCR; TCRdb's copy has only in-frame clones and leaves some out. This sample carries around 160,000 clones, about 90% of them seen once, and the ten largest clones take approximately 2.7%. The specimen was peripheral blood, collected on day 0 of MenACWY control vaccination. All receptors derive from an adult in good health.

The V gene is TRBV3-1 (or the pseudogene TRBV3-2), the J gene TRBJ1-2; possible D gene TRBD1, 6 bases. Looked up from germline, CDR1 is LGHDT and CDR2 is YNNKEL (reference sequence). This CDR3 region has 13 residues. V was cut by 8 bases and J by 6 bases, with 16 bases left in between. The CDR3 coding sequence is TGTGCCAGCCGGCAGGGGCAGTCGGATGGCTACACCTTC. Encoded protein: CASRQGQSDGYTF.

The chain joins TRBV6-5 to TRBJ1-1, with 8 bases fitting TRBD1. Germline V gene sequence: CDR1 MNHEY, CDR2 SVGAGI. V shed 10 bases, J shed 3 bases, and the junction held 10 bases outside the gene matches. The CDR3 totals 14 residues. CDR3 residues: CATALTGGHTEAFF. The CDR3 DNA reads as TGTGCCACCGCGCTCACAGGGGGTCACACTGAAGCTTTCTTT.

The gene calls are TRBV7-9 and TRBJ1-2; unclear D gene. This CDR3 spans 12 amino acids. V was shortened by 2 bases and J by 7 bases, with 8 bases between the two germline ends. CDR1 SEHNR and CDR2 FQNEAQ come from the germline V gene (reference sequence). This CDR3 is CASSLTNGGYTF. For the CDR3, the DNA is TGTGCCAGCAGCTTAACAAACGGTGGCTACACCTTC. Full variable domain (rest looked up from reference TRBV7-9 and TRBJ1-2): DTGVSQNPRHKITKRGQNVTFRCDPISEHNRLYWYRQTLGQGPEFLTYFQNEAQLEKSRLLSDRFSAERPKGSFSTLEIQRTEQGDSAMYLCASSLTNGGYTFGSGTRLTVV.

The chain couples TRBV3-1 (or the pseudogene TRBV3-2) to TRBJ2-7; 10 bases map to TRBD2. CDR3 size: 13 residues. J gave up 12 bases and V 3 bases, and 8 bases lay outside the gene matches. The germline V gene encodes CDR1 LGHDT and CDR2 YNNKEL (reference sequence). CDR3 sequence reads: CASSHEPLAGLYF. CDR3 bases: TGTGCCAGCAGCCATGAACCACTAGCGGGACTGTACTTC.

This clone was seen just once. DNA for the CDR3: TGCGCCAGCAGCCAAGATGTGTCAGGGCCCTACTATGGCTACACCTTC. It translates to CASSQDVSGPYYGYTF. The V and J genes are TRBV4-1 and TRBJ1-2; D perhaps matches TRBD1 (5 bases). Trimming pared 0 bases from V and 3 bases from J, leaving 14 bases between. The CDR3 contains 16 residues. Germline V gene sequence: CDR1 MGHRA, CDR2 YSYEKL.

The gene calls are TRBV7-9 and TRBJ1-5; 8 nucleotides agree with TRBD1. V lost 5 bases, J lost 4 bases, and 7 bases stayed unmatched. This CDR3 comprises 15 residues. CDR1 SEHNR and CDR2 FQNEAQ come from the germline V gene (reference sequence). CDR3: CASSHLQGGNQPQHF. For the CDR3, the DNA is TGTGCCAGCAGCCACCTACAGGGGGGTAATCAGCCCCAGCATTTT.

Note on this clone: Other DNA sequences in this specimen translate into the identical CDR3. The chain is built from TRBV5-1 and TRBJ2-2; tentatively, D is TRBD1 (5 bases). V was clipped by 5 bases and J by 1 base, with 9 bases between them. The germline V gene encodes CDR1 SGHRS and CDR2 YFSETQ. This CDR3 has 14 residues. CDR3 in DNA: TGCGCCAGCAGTTTAGGACAGAACACCGGGGAGCTGTTTTTT. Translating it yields CASSLGQNTGELFF. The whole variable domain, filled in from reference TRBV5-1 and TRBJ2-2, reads KAGVTQTPRYLIKTRGQQVTLSCSPISGHRSVSWYQQTPGQGLQFLFEYFSETQRNKGNFPGRFSGRQFSNSRSEMNVSTLELGDSALYLCASSLGQNTGELFFGEGSRLTVL.

CDR3 loop: CASSAAAGRNNSPLHF. The CDR3 nucleotides read TGTGCCAGCAGCGCCGCCGCAGGCAGGAATAATTCACCCCTCCACTTT. The genes are TRBV9 and TRBJ1-6, with D hard to call. Germline V gene data show CDR1 as SGDLS and CDR2 as YYNGEE. V was clipped by 3 bases and J by 5 bases, with 15 bases between them. CDR3 length: 16 residues.